The 9 T cell receptor beta chains reported below all come from one sample, sequenced in a study of human T cells and chemical hapten exposure. Time point denoted: pre-sensitization, week 0. Treatment: therapeutic diphenylcyclopropenone sensitization with weekly scalp DPC. TCRdb ran MiXCR on the RACE reads and lists one entry per CDR3 protein. This sample has tens of thousands of distinct CDR3 sequences, with around 9.9% found just once. The sample here was whole blood, taken in connection with sensitization to the hapten diphenylcyclopropenone (DPC). The receptors here all came from a woman aged 50 to 60 with alopecia areata. Some clones in this sample may be carry-over from other donors' samples.

This clonotype was seen a few times. V gene TRBV16 combines with J gene TRBJ1-2; 7 positions match TRBD1. V lost 4 bases and J lost 6; bases outside the gene matches: 11. Germline lookup yields CDR1 KGHSY and CDR2 FQNENV. This CDR3 is 15 amino acids long. The CDR3 here is CASSLLQGRQDGYTF. The CDR3, as DNA: TGTGCCAGCAGCCTCCTACAGGGGAGGCAGGATGGCTACACCTTC. Based on the CDR3 plus reference TRBV16 and TRBJ1-2, the full variable domain is GEEVAQTPKHLVRGEGQKAKLYCAPIKGHSYVFWYQQVLKNEFKFLISFQNENVFDETGMPKERFSAKCLPNSPCSLEIQATKLEDSAVYFCASSLLQGRQDGYTFGSGTRLTVV.

The table lists this clonotype with a few counts. The chain carries TRBV10-3 and TRBJ2-7; D might be TRBD1 (5 bases). In germline, CDR1 is ENHRY, CDR2 SYGVKD. The CDR3 consists of 11 residues. Trimming stripped 4 bases from V and 7 bases from J, with 8 bases between. The CDR3 DNA is TGTGCCATCAGTGGATCAGGGGAGCAGTACTTC. Protein sequence: CAISGSGEQYF.

V gene TRBV3-1 combines with J gene TRBJ2-1, with a tentative D call TRBD1 (5 bases). Looked up from germline, CDR1 is LGHDT and CDR2 is YNNKEL (reference sequence). The CDR3 loop spans 15 amino acids. Trimming took off 5 bases at V and 7 bases at J, with 18 bases between the two ends. The CDR3 sequence is CASSKVSQGKNEQFF. CDR3 sequence (DNA): TGTGCCAGCAGCAAAGTCAGCCAGGGAAAGAATGAGCAGTTCTTC.

There are many counts of this clonotype. The chain couples TRBV25-1 to TRBJ2-2; D unresolved. Looked up from germline, CDR1 is MGHDK and CDR2 is SYGVNS. The CDR3 covers 16 residues. V was cut by 3 bases and J by 8 bases, with 19 bases left in between. The CDR3 is CASSDPGLPMTGELFF. The CDR3 region has the DNA TGTGCCAGCAGTGATCCCGGGCTCCCAATGACGGGGGAGCTGTTTTTT. The full variable domain, with the rest looked up from reference TRBV25-1 and TRBJ2-2, is EADIYQTPRYLVIGTGKKITLECSQTMGHDKMYWYQQDPGMELHLIHYSYGVNSTEKGDLSSESTVSRIRTEHFPLTLESARPSHTSQYLCASSDPGLPMTGELFFGEGSRLTVL.

This clonotype appeared a few times. At one end the junction does not follow the germline gene, possibly because of a read error. This chain links TRBV2 with TRBJ1-6; D remains unclear. Looked up from germline, CDR1 is SNHLY and CDR2 is FYNNEI. The CDR3 is 13 amino acids. Here the CDR3 DNA reads TGTACCAGCCGCGGGCAGCACGATCAGGTCCTCCACTTT. Encoded protein: CTSRGQHDQVLHF.

The chain is built from TRBV27 and TRBJ2-7; possible D gene TRBD2, 5 bases. Trimming removed 3 bases at V and 5 bases at J, with 14 bases between. There are 14 residues in the CDR3. CDR1 MNHEY and CDR2 SMNVEV come from the germline V gene (reference sequence). DNA of the CDR3: TGTGCCAGCAGTTTTGGCGGGTCTCCCAACGAGCAGTACTTC. Translating gives CASSFGGSPNEQYF.

This clonotype was counted only a few times. The rearrangement links TRBV7-2 to TRBJ2-3; 9 bases fit TRBD2. Germline V gene lookup returns CDR1 SGHTA and CDR2 FQGNSA. Trimming at V came to 2 bases and at J to 4 bases, leaving 10 bases not matched to a gene. This CDR3 contains 17 residues. CDR3 in amino acids: CASSLSRGGPGADTQYF. The CDR3, as DNA: TGTGCCAGCAGCTTATCGCGGGGGGGCCCCGGGGCAGATACGCAGTATTTT.

As to this clonotype: A junction end diverges from the germline sequence, so it may reflect a read error. The chain has TRBV5-1 and TRBJ1-3; D not certain. CDR3 size: 13 residues. Germline CDR1 and CDR2: SGHRS and YFSETQ. CDR3 region: CASSLETGNTIYF. CDR3 nucleotides: TGCGCCAGCAGTTTGGAAACTGGAAACACCATATATTTT. Full variable domain (outside the CDR3, taken from reference TRBV5-1 and TRBJ1-3): KAGVTQTPRYLIKTRGQQVTLSCSPISGHRSVSWYQQTPGQGLQFLFEYFSETQRNKGNFPGRFSGRQFSNSRSEMNVSTLELGDSALYLCASSLETGNTIYFGEGSWLTVV.

This clonotype was seen at least ten times. V usage is TRBV4-2 and J usage is TRBJ2-6, with 8 bases identical to TRBD2. The ends lost 0 bases at V and 0 bases at J; junction bases unmatched: 7. CDR1 is LGHNA, CDR2 YNFKEQ, per germline. The length of the CDR3 is 19 residues. The CDR3 loop is CASSQDSGTAHSGANVLTF. CDR3 DNA sequence: TGTGCCAGCAGCCAAGATAGCGGGACGGCGCACTCTGGGGCCAACGTCCTGACTTTC.